Each of the 11 T cell receptor beta chains below was sequenced from the same sample in a study of blood T cell repertoires in COVID-19. Clones were read by immunoSEQ multiplex PCR, and TCRdb kept only the in-frame ones, dropping some. The sample includes fewer than 400,000 clones, roughly 85% of them seen just once. Sequencing used PBMCs or T cells enriched from blood (not recorded which). These receptors were collected from a man younger than 40 who had recovered from COVID-19.

This chain joins TRBV3-1 (or the pseudogene TRBV3-2) and TRBJ2-3; 9 bases agree with TRBD2. This CDR3 spans 18 amino acids. V lost 0 bases and J lost 2; bases outside the gene matches: 9. Germline values: CDR1 LGHDT, CDR2 YNNKEL (reference sequence). The CDR3 region has the DNA TGTGCCAGCAGCCAAGAGAGGTGGAGACTAGCGGTCACAGATACGCAGTATTTT. This gives the protein CASSQERWRLAVTDTQYF.

The CDR3 protein is CASSQLSGGQETQYF. DNA of the CDR3: TGTGCCAGCAGCCAATTGTCGGGGGGGCAAGAGACCCAGTACTTC. This sequence joins TRBV3-1 (or the pseudogene TRBV3-2) and TRBJ2-5; 8 bases are a match to TRBD2. This CDR3 contains 15 residues. V trimming: 2 bases; J trimming: 2 bases; junction bases outside the gene matches: 4. From germline, CDR1 is LGHDT and CDR2 YNNKEL (reference sequence).

This chain joins TRBV6-5 and TRBJ2-7, with TRBD1 matching 8 bases. Germline assignment: CDR1 MNHEY and CDR2 SVGAGI. The CDR3 totals 15 residues. With 0 bases clipped from V and 6 bases from J, the junction kept 7 bases outside the gene matches. The CDR3 spells CASSYSWTGSLEQYF. As DNA, the CDR3 is TGTGCCAGCAGTTACTCATGGACAGGGTCTCTCGAGCAGTACTTC.

This clone was detected only once. This chain uses TRBV11-2 with TRBJ2-7, with a weak D call TRBD1 (5 bases). Trimming left V 7 bases short and J 2 bases short, with 27 bases between. Germline assignment: CDR1 SGHAT and CDR2 FQNNGV. The CDR3 runs to 18 residues. CDR3 sequence (DNA): TGTGCCAGCACGACCCGTTCGTCCAGGGTAGTTCCCACCTACGAGCAGTACTTC. Amino acids: CASTTRSSRVVPTYEQYF.

The gene calls are TRBV11-2 and TRBJ1-6, with 7 bases aligning to TRBD1. Germline CDR1 is SGHAT and CDR2 is FQNNGV. The J segment lost 10 bases and the V segment lost 2 bases, leaving 11 bases of the junction unmatched. This CDR3 has 16 amino acids. The CDR3 nucleotides are TGTGCCAGCAGCTTACACGACAGGGCGGCTTCCTCACCCCTCCACTTT. It is translated as CASSLHDRAASSPLHF.

The rearrangement uses TRBV7-9 and TRBJ2-7; TRBD2 is a possible D gene (5 bases). Germline V gives CDR1 SEHNR, CDR2 FQNEAQ (reference sequence). The CDR3 is made up of 14 amino acids. Deletions cut 7 bases from V and 0 bases from J, with 13 bases between. As DNA, the CDR3 is TGTGCCAGCAACCCGTCGGGGAGCTCCTACGAGCAGTACTTC. This sequence encodes CASNPSGSSYEQYF. Looking up the rest from reference TRBV7-9 and TRBJ2-7 gives the full variable domain: DTGVSQNPRHKITKRGQNVTFRCDPISEHNRLYWYRQTLGQGPEFLTYFQNEAQLEKSRLLSDRFSAERPKGSFSTLEIQRTEQGDSAMYLCASNPSGSSYEQYFGPGTRLTVT.

On this clone: One end of the junction varies from germline; a read error may be responsible. The chain recombines TRBV7-7 with TRBJ2-2; 9 bases line up with TRBD2. The CDR3 has 15 residues. The germline gives CDR1 SSHAT, CDR2 FNYEAQ (reference sequence). The CDR3 nucleotides are TGTGCTAGCAGCTCAGGGACTAGCAGGTCCGGGGAGCTGTTTTTT. Translating gives CASSSGTSRSGELFF. The full variable domain, with the rest looked up from reference TRBV7-7 and TRBJ2-2, is GAGVSQSPRYKVTKRGQDVTLRCDPISSHATLYWYQQALGQGPEFLTYFNYEAQPDKSGLPSDRFSAERPEGSISTLTIQRTEQRDSAMYRCASSSGTSRSGELFFGEGSRLTVL.

The V gene is TRBV7-6, the J gene TRBJ2-5, with D possibly TRBD2 on 6 matching bases. This CDR3 is built from 15 residues. V shed 5 bases and J shed 5 bases, with 18 bases lying between them. Germline CDR1 is SGHVS and CDR2 is FNYEAQ. For the CDR3, the DNA is TGTGCCAGCAGCCTCGGGACCTCGGAGGGCGAGACCCAGTACTTC. Protein: CASSLGTSEGETQYF.

The V and J genes are TRBV7-3 and TRBJ2-5, with D perhaps TRBD1 (6 bases). Trimming removed 5 bases from V and 2 bases from J, with 12 bases in between. This CDR3 region has 14 residues. Germline V CDR1 and CDR2: SGHTA, FQGTGA. CDR3 DNA: TGTGCCAGCAGCCCAAGGACAGCACAAGAGACCCAGTACTTC. Protein sequence: CASSPRTAQETQYF.

The CDR3 nucleotides read TGTGCCAGTAGCTTTGGAACAGGGAACACTGAAGCTTTCTTT. Protein product: CASSFGTGNTEAFF. The rearrangement joins TRBV19 to TRBJ1-1, with D maybe TRBD1 (5 bases). Germline V lookup: CDR1 LNHDA, CDR2 SQIVND (reference sequence). The CDR3 is made up of 14 amino acids. The V end lost 6 bases, the J end lost 1 base, and 12 bases lay between the germline ends.

The chain uses TRBV7-9 and TRBJ1-5; D is unresolved. Per germline, CDR1 SEHNR and CDR2 FQNEAQ (reference sequence). The CDR3 extends over 14 amino acids. The V gene lost 1 base and the J gene lost 5 bases, with 9 bases spanning the gap. The CDR3, as DNA: TGTGCCAGCAGCTTAGATTCCGGGGATCAGCCCCAGCATTTT. It yields the protein CASSLDSGDQPQHF.